This T cell receptor (beta chain) was recovered during a study of T cell changes during pregnancy in multiple sclerosis. Produced via immunoSEQ multiplex PCR; TCRdb's table is partial and in-frame only. Altogether around 30,000 clones are present, 87% being singletons, with the ten largest covering over 7.5%. This CDR3 region has 19 residues. V lost 1 base and J lost 0, with 17 bases in between. CDR1 is SGDLS, CDR2 YYNGEE, per germline. Sequences were derived from CD8+ T cells from peripheral blood mononuclear cells, sampled before pregnancy. The receptor's source is a female donor with multiple sclerosis, enrolled in a pregnancy study. This chain connects TRBV9 to TRBJ2-6; possibly TRBD1 for D (6 bases). The CDR3 DNA reads as TGTGCCAGCAGCGTATACCAGGGGAACATAGTCTCTGGGGCCAACGTCCTGACTTTC. It codes for CASSVYQGNIVSGANVLTF.